This TCR beta chain was retrieved from a study of siplizumab effects on memory and regulatory T cells. Study results and caveats: To unstimulated subsets, only a minor fraction of alloreactive clones could be mapped. The naive T cell population seemed more diverse than memory cells and seemed a major contributor to the alloresponse. Suppressive activity of Tregs proliferating in siplizumab cultures remained unconfirmed. Fewer alloreactive sequences mapped to unstimulated CD4+ memory cells under siplizumab.

Germline V gene lookup returns CDR1 SGDLS and CDR2 YYNGEE. Trimming stripped 3 bases from V and 7 bases from J, with 8 bases between. The CDR3 runs 13 residues. Produced via immunoSEQ multiplex PCR; TCRdb's table is partial and in-frame only. This sample carries more than 85,000 clones, roughly 91% of them seen once, and the ten largest clones take about 0.32%. Regarding this clone: Antigen: not known.

The sequencing input was CD4+ T cells sorted from blood. The TCR originated in a human donor in good health. The gene calls are TRBV9 and TRBJ1-6, with unresolved D. CDR3 DNA sequence: TGTGCCAGCAGCGCCGCAGGAAATTCACCCCTCCACTTT. It encodes CASSAAGNSPLHF.